A single T cell receptor (beta chain) is shown here with its context. Its specificity is unknown. These data are taken from a study of T cell responses to AZD1222 COVID-19 vaccine. General study points: Reports indicate that nearly half of spike-specific TCRs are directed at unmutated variant regions. Regions 160-218 and 743-854 dominated among vaccine-associated CD4 TCRs spanning spike. Among the donors, most were white British and more were female, and clonal diversity was possibly underestimated. After the peak T cell response, and only then, were repertoires sampled.

Only in-frame clones appear in the TCRdb table, and some are missing; sequencing was by immunoSEQ multiplex PCR. The data show about 24,000 clones, about 85% seen once. The sample was peripheral blood, taken 28 days after the second AZD1222 dose. The sequence was obtained from an adult who received the AZD1222 COVID-19 vaccine.

This CDR3 reads CASSLAGRNYEQYF. The CDR3 DNA reads as TGTGCCAGCAGTCTTGCGGGGAGAAACTACGAGCAGTACTTC. The chain combines TRBV27 with TRBJ2-7, with TRBD2 as a possible D gene (6 bases). The length of the CDR3 is 14 residues. Germline-derived CDR1 and CDR2 are MNHEY and SMNVEV (reference sequence). Trimming left V 5 bases short and J 3 bases short, with 14 bases between.